Listed below are T cell receptor beta chains from one sample, sequenced in a study of T cell clusters in autoimmune cytopenias. TCRdb reprocessed the multiplex PCR reads, with one entry per CDR3 protein and no DNA. The sample totals some 6,000 distinct CDR3 sequences. The data also belong to a second study, concerning T cell repertoires in aging, cancer and after chemotherapy.

Specimen: peripheral blood. The receptors come from a human donor in good health. Both conserved end residues are part of each CDR3. Each record gives: clone size, J gene, CDR3 length, V gene, CDR3 protein. Size values are once, few and many counts, or a class for expanded clones, and some rows have none.

medium-sized	TRBJ2-1	15	TRBV19	CASSIVAGGPYGQFF
-	TRBJ2-7	14	TRBV6-6	CASSYGGRPYEQYF
medium-sized	TRBJ1-1	14	TRBV5-6	CASSGVGGSTEAFF
-	TRBJ1-4	16	TRBV18	CASSHRDRGRDEKLFF
medium-sized	TRBJ2-7	14	TRBV12-3/TRBV12-4	CASSLRRGSYEQYF
medium-sized	TRBJ1-1	13	TRBV30	CAWNAGKGTEAFF
-	TRBJ1-1	14	TRBV7-6	CASSVSETDTEAFF
medium-sized	TRBJ2-1	15	TRBV6-1	CASSEEGSSYNEQFF
-	TRBJ1-5	14	TRBV10-3	CATLPGGQDQPQHF
-	TRBJ1-2	15	TRBV6-2/TRBV6-3	CASSYRSVLRYGYTF
-	TRBJ1-5	13	TRBV12-3/TRBV12-4	CASSAADRQPQHF
medium-sized	TRBJ2-1	12	TRBV5-4	CASSRQGNEQFF
-	TRBJ1-1	15	TRBV5-5	CASSQRVGANTEAFF
medium-sized	TRBJ1-1	16	TRBV5-5	CASSLSGTAMNTEAFF
-	TRBJ2-3	14	TRBV11-3	CASSLDGGTDTQYF
medium-sized	TRBJ1-3	16	TRBV27	CASSLLGGTSGNTIYF
medium-sized	TRBJ2-7	14	TRBV19	CASRLHTGQFEQYF
medium-sized	TRBJ1-2	18	TRBV19	CASSIGSAGGGGSYGYTF
-	TRBJ2-6	17	TRBV7-9	CASSLGSLISGANVLTF
medium-sized	TRBJ1-2	14	TRBV6-5	CASSYLVDYGGYTF
-	TRBJ2-7	14	TRBV6-4	CASSFRQVPKEQYF
medium-sized	TRBJ2-1	14	TRBV27	CASSQGRVGNEQFF
medium-sized	TRBJ1-2	13	TRBV6-1	CASSLGTGVGYTF
-	TRBJ2-1	16	TRBV5-1	CASSSGRGRAYNEQFF
-	TRBJ1-1	16	TRBV6-5	CASMYRRGPVLSEAFF
medium-sized	TRBJ1-3	13	TRBV29-1	CSVGLSSGNTIYF
medium-sized	TRBJ2-3	16	TRBV6-5	CASSPSLADSTDTQYF
-	TRBJ1-1	15	TRBV5-4	CASSLEAGGRTEAFF
medium-sized	TRBJ2-5	14	TRBV5-4	CASSVGTEQETQYF
-	TRBJ2-7	19	TRBV18	CASSRGGRFGTREKAEQYF